This entry lists 12 T cell receptor beta chains sequenced from one sample in a study of blood T cell repertoires in COVID-19. Using immunoSEQ multiplex PCR, the repertoire was profiled, and TCRdb retains in-frame clones only, with some absent. The sample yields some 120,000 clones, around 85% seen once. Sequenced material: peripheral blood. These receptors originate from a woman aged 50 to 65 who had recovered from COVID-19.

The chain employs TRBV15 and TRBJ2-7; 8 positions match TRBD2. V lost 0 bases, J lost 12 bases, and 13 bases stayed unmatched. This CDR3 has 15 amino acids. From germline, CDR1 is LNHNV and CDR2 YYDKDF (reference sequence). The CDR3 bases are TGTGCCACCAGCAGAGAAGGAAGCGGGAGAGTCTCGCCGTACTTC. Its protein product is CATSREGSGRVSPYF.

For the CDR3, the DNA is TGTGCCAGCAGTGACGCTGGGGCCAACGTCCTGACTTTC. Amino acids: CASSDAGANVLTF. The chain recombines TRBV2 with TRBJ2-6; D unresolved. Between the trimmed V and J ends, which lost 3 bases and 2 bases, there was a span of 2 bases. The CDR3 contains 13 residues. CDR1 and CDR2 (germline): SNHLY, FYNNEI.

This sequence joins TRBV7-3 and TRBJ1-1, with TRBD1 as a possible D gene (6 bases). CDR3 size: 13 residues. The V and J ends lost 2 bases and 8 bases respectively, with 12 bases between them. CDR1 and CDR2 from the germline V gene are SGHTA and FQGTGA. As DNA, the CDR3 is TGTGCCAGCAGCTTAGGGCGGACAGCAGAAGCTTTCTTT. As protein: CASSLGRTAEAFF.

The chain employs TRBV24-1 and TRBJ2-5; 13 bases map to TRBD2. With V trimmed by 4 bases and J by 2 bases, 3 bases remained unmatched. Germline V gives CDR1 KGHDR, CDR2 SFDVKD. The CDR3 has 16 residues. CDR3 loop: CATSDPGLAGQETQYF. CDR3 bases: TGTGCCACCAGTGACCCGGGACTAGCGGGACAAGAGACCCAGTACTTC.

This rearrangement joins TRBV6-1 to TRBJ2-5; 9 bases are shared with TRBD2. The V segment lost 1 base and the J segment 7 bases; nucleotides outside the gene matches: 7. The CDR3 spans 15 residues. Germline CDR1 reads MNHNS; CDR2 reads SASEGT. CDR3 protein: CASSEVGTSLSTQYF. CDR3 DNA: TGTGCCAGCAGTGAAGTTGGGACTAGCCTATCGACCCAGTACTTC.

The sample holds one count of this clone. This CDR3 reads CASSRRPGQNGEQYF. The CDR3 DNA reads as TGCGCCAGCAGCCGACGTCCGGGACAGAACGGCGAGCAGTACTTC. This chain joins TRBV5-1 and TRBJ2-7; 7 nucleotides match TRBD1. The V gene's germline CDR1 is SGHRS and CDR2 YFSETQ. The V and J ends lost 4 bases and 6 bases, in that order; junction bases with no gene match: 13. There are 15 residues in the CDR3.

The V call is TRBV29-1, the J call TRBJ1-2; the D is unclear. Germline V gene sequence: CDR1 SQVTM, CDR2 ANQGSEA. CDR3 length: 15 residues. Deletions cut 4 bases from V and 4 bases from J, with 19 bases between. The CDR3 loop is CSVGKWNRNSYGYTF. Here the CDR3 DNA reads TGCAGCGTTGGCAAATGGAACAGAAACTCCTATGGCTACACCTTC.

This chain joins TRBV2 and TRBJ2-5, with TRBD2 identical over 8 bases. CDR3 length: 18 residues. Per the germline V gene, CDR1 is SNHLY and CDR2 is FYNNEI. V was clipped by 6 bases and J by 5 bases; unmatched bases: 20. The CDR3 coding sequence is TGTGCCAGCAGCGCCCTTCTTCAGCGGGGGATACCCCAGGAGACCCAGTACTTC. It encodes CASSALLQRGIPQETQYF.

This clone is a singleton in its sample. The rearrangement uses TRBV24-1 and TRBJ2-3, with TRBD2 as a possible D gene (5 bases). From germline, CDR1 is KGHDR and CDR2 SFDVKD. The CDR3 has 12 amino acids. With 7 bases removed from V and 2 bases from J, the gap between germline ends came to 6 bases. The CDR3 reads CATSGITDTQYF. The CDR3 nucleotides read TGTGCCACCAGCGGGATCACAGATACGCAGTATTTT.

This clone is labeled as medium-sized. The chain recombines TRBV7-2 with TRBJ2-7, with TRBD1 as a possible D gene (6 bases). Trimming left V 6 bases short and J 5 bases short, with 17 bases between. There are 14 residues in the CDR3. CDR1 SGHTA and CDR2 FQGNSA come from the germline V gene. The CDR3 here is CASSRTTGSHEQYF. The CDR3 region has the DNA TGTGCCAGCAGTCGCACCACAGGGTCCCACGAGCAGTACTTC. The full variable domain, its missing parts supplied by reference TRBV7-2 and TRBJ2-7, is GAGVSQSPSNKVTEKGKDVELRCDPISGHTALYWYRQSLGQGLEFLIYFQGNSAPDKSGLPSDRFSAERTGGSVSTLTIQRTQQEDSAVYLCASSRTTGSHEQYFGPGTRLTVT.

The table lists this clone with a count of one. The V call is TRBV19, the J call TRBJ2-1; 12 positions match TRBD2. The CDR3 spans 16 residues. The V and J ends lost 4 bases and 5 bases, in that order; junction bases with no gene match: 6. Per the germline V gene, CDR1 is LNHDA and CDR2 is SQIVND (reference sequence). The CDR3 loop is CASSRKGLAGNNEQFF. The CDR3 region has the DNA TGTGCCAGTAGTAGGAAAGGACTAGCGGGGAACAATGAGCAGTTCTTC.

The rearrangement uses TRBV6-6 and TRBJ1-4, with D perhaps matching TRBD1 (5 bases). This CDR3 contains 12 residues. Germline lookup yields CDR1 MNHNY and CDR2 SVGAGI (reference sequence). Trimming took off 7 bases at V and 8 bases at J, with 11 bases between the two ends. CDR3 amino acids: CASKQGSEKLFF. CDR3 coding DNA: TGTGCCAGCAAGCAGGGAAGCGAAAAACTGTTTTTT.